These T cell receptor beta chains were read from a single sample in a study of response to subunit inactivated influenza vaccine. TCRdb re-analysed the RT-PCR reads in MiXCR, keeping a single row per CDR3 protein. The sample has about 700,000 distinct CDR3 sequences; about 15% are singletons. The sample in question was PBMCs from blood, obtained about 14 days before vaccination. The source of these receptors is a man between 50 and 59 years old who received an inactivated influenza vaccine. Both conserved end residues are part of each CDR3.

CASSLLDTLNQPQHF	TRBJ1-5	TRBV5-5
CASSPYSGGRDEQYF	TRBJ2-7	TRBV12-3/TRBV12-4
CASSYLGGPSNTQYF	TRBJ2-3	TRBV9
CASSPPRLTSGSYEQYF	TRBJ2-7	TRBV28
CASSYGGTPRETQYF	TRBJ2-5	TRBV6-2/TRBV6-3
CASSEWGGRISTDTQYF	TRBJ2-3	TRBV25-1
CASSFQGPYEQYF	TRBJ2-7	TRBV7-9
CASSPTRSLTDTQYF	TRBJ2-3	TRBV7-6
CASSQPSNWRGSYNEQFF	TRBJ2-1	TRBV14
CSARSLYNEQFF	TRBJ2-1	TRBV20-1
CASSFRTSGSAGELFF	TRBJ2-2	TRBV7-2
CASSTREAYEQYF	TRBJ2-7	TRBV7-2
CASSYIGVVVSGANVLTF	TRBJ2-6	TRBV6-5
CATATLRESTGELFF	TRBJ2-2	TRBV19
CASSLGSPRAREQFF	TRBJ2-1	TRBV5-5
CATSDGQGAGYNEQFF	TRBJ2-1	TRBV24-1
CASSSGLAGHTDTQYF	TRBJ2-3	TRBV7-3
CASSPRLAGTDTQYF	TRBJ2-3	TRBV18
CASSPPSGRPHEQYF	TRBJ2-7	TRBV27
CASSEGSRETQYF	TRBJ2-5	TRBV6-1
CASSVRAFNTEAFF	TRBJ1-1	TRBV7-2
CASSSGVSSYEQYF	TRBJ2-7	TRBV28
CASSLGDGKNEKLFF	TRBJ1-4	TRBV12-3/TRBV12-4
CASSPGEDRDQETQYF	TRBJ2-5	TRBV19
CASSSGAGGLALAKNIQYF	TRBJ2-4	TRBV11-2
CASSYSESNQPQHF	TRBJ1-5	TRBV6-5
CSVELGTSADTQYF	TRBJ2-3	TRBV29-1
CSGSSGTDTQYF	TRBJ2-3	TRBV29-1
CASSDGGAGRYNEQFF	TRBJ2-1	TRBV7-8